Below are 32 T cell receptor beta chains sequenced from a single sample in a study of T cell repertoires in cytomegalovirus infection. MiXCR, applied by TCRdb to the reads, yields one record per CDR3 protein. The sample lists some 280,000 distinct CDR3 sequences, around 13% occurring once. Input material: PBMCs. The receptors shown here come from a human donor in good health (CMV status not recorded). Some clones in this sample may be carry-over from other donors' samples.

The table lists this clonotype with many counts. The rearrangement uses TRBV14 and TRBJ2-1; D is possibly TRBD1 (5 bases). Germline-derived CDR1 and CDR2 are SGHDN and FVKESK. The CDR3 is made up of 16 amino acids. V was pared by 1 base and J by 3 bases, with 13 bases between. CDR3 sequence (DNA): TGTGCCAGCAGCCAAGTTCTGATGGGGCTCTACAATGAGCAGTTCTTC. Protein: CASSQVLMGLYNEQFF.

Many counts were recorded for this clonotype. This chain links TRBV19 with TRBJ2-7; perhaps TRBD1 as D (6 bases). Germline-derived CDR1 and CDR2 are LNHDA and SQIVND (reference sequence). This CDR3 region has 16 residues. The germline V and J ends were trimmed by 5 bases and 5 bases, with 22 bases remaining between them. DNA of the CDR3: TGTGCCAGTAGTCTGACATACCCCTCGACAGGCCACGAGCAGTACTTC. Translating gives CASSLTYPSTGHEQYF.

With regard to this clonotype: One junction end disagrees with the germline gene, perhaps due to a read error. This chain uses TRBV7-2 with TRBJ1-1; D uncertain. CDR3 length equals 15 residues. CDR1 and CDR2 from the germline V gene are SGHTA and FQGNSA. The CDR3 is CASSLDPSGNTEASF. CDR3 sequence (DNA): TGTGCCAGCAGCTTAGATCCTTCCGGGAACACTGAAGCTTCCTTT. Filled out from reference TRBV7-2 and TRBJ1-1, the complete variable domain reads GAGVSQSPSNKVTEKGKDVELRCDPISGHTALYWYRQSLGQGLEFLIYFQGNSAPDKSGLPSDRFSAERTGGSVSTLTIQRTQQEDSAVYLCASSLDPSGNTEASFGQGTRLTVV.

For this clonotype: This likely comes from a read error, as the CDR3 has no conserved phenylalanine or tryptophan at its end. This chain joins TRBV19 and TRBJ2-1, with 13 bases that match TRBD2. Trimming took 5 bases from V and 6 from J; bases not matched to a gene: 4. Germline V gene data show CDR1 as LNHDA and CDR2 as SQIVND (reference sequence). The CDR3 totals 15 residues. This chain's CDR3 is CASSGRTSGSNEQFL. The CDR3 DNA reads TGTGCCAGTAGTGGAAGGACTAGCGGGAGCAATGAGCAGTTCCTC.

This chain uses TRBV6-2 or TRBV6-3 with TRBJ2-7; no reliable D call. Germline V CDR1 and CDR2: MNHEY, SVGEGT. The germline V and J ends were trimmed by 4 bases and 6 bases, with 19 bases remaining between them. The CDR3 covers 15 residues. Written as DNA, the CDR3 is TGTGCCAGCAGTTTATTTATCGGAAGCCGCCGCGAGCAGTACTTC. This translates into CASSLFIGSRREQYF.

A remark on this clonotype: A much larger clone differs by one base, so this may be a read error. This rearrangement joins TRBV7-3 to TRBJ2-5; TRBD2 matches at 10 bases. Germline lookup yields CDR1 SGHTA and CDR2 FQGTGA. This CDR3 is 16 amino acids long. After removal of 6 bases from V and 5 bases from J, the junction contained 12 bases not matched to a gene. The CDR3 sequence is CASSQMGAGGSETQYF. In DNA, the CDR3 is TGTGCCAGCAGTCAAATGGGAGCGGGGGGGTCTGAGACCCAGTACTTC.

This clonotype has only a few counts. V gene TRBV10-3 combines with J gene TRBJ2-5; D unclear. There are 11 residues in the CDR3. The V and J ends lost 6 bases and 3 bases respectively, with 5 bases between them. The germline gives CDR1 ENHRY, CDR2 SYGVKD. The CDR3 sequence is CAIRAEETQYF. The CDR3 bases are TGTGCCATCAGGGCCGAAGAGACCCAGTACTTC.

This clonotype has a count of ten or more. The chain recombines TRBV11-2 with TRBJ2-7, with D unresolved. V lost 0 bases and J 2 bases, leaving 11 bases between the germline ends. CDR1 is SGHAT and CDR2 is FQNNGV in the germline V gene. The CDR3 length is 15 residues. The DNA for the CDR3 is TGTGCCAGCAGCTTAGAGGTCGTCGAGACCTACGAGCAGTACTTC. Translated, it gives CASSLEVVETYEQYF.

Only a few counts were recorded for this clonotype. The chain links TRBV14 to TRBJ2-1, with D perhaps TRBD1 (6 bases). Germline values: CDR1 SGHDN, CDR2 FVKESK. V shed 1 base and J shed 4 bases, with 14 bases lying between them. The CDR3 consists of 16 residues. In DNA, the CDR3 is TGTGCCAGCAGCCAAGCAACACAGGGCCTTTACAATGAGCAGTTCTTC. This sequence encodes CASSQATQGLYNEQFF.

Comments on this clonotype: A much larger clone differs from this one at a single base, so this may be a read error. The genes are TRBV4-1 and TRBJ2-3; TRBD1 agrees at 9 bases. From germline, CDR1 is MGHRA and CDR2 YSYEKL. CDR3 size: 17 residues. The CDR3 DNA sequence: TGCACCAGCAGCCAAGGGTGGGACAGGGTCGTCACAGATACGCAGTATTTT. Translation: CTSSQGWDRVVTDTQYF.

This clonotype was counted many times. The rearrangement joins TRBV7-8 to TRBJ2-7, with D possibly being TRBD2 (5 bases). The CDR3 consists of 14 residues. Germline values: CDR1 SGHVS, CDR2 FQNEAQ. Trimming stripped 0 bases from V and 9 bases from J, with 15 bases between. CDR3 sequence (DNA): TGTGCCAGCAGCTTAGCCGGCTCCGTCGAGGGGCAGTACTTC. This encodes CASSLAGSVEGQYF.

This clonotype was seen a handful of times. The chain is built from TRBV28 and TRBJ1-5; 8 nucleotides line up with TRBD1. This CDR3 has 16 amino acids. V gave up 5 bases and J gave up 6 bases; unmatched junction bases: 12. Germline V gives CDR1 MDHEN, CDR2 SYDVKM. CDR3 protein: CASSPSDRGKSQPQHF. CDR3 bases: TGTGCCAGCAGTCCCTCTGACAGGGGTAAAAGTCAGCCCCAGCATTTT.

The J gene is TRBJ2-1, the V gene TRBV20-1; D is possibly TRBD2 (6 bases). Trimming stripped 5 bases from V and 2 bases from J, with 16 bases between. The CDR3 runs to 15 residues. CDR1 and CDR2 from the germline V gene are DFQATT and SNEGSKA (reference sequence). CDR3: CSARTSPDTYNEQFF. For the CDR3, the DNA is TGCAGTGCTCGAACTAGCCCGGACACCTACAATGAGCAGTTCTTC.

This chain joins TRBV29-1 and TRBJ1-1; D not resolved. Trimming pared 8 bases from V and 1 base from J, leaving 8 bases between. Germline loops: CDR1 SQVTM, CDR2 ANQGSEA. The CDR3 has 11 residues. Written as DNA, the CDR3 is TGCAGCTTACTTGCGAACACTGAAGCTTTCTTT. This translates into CSLLANTEAFF.

This clonotype occurred many times. The V and J genes are TRBV12-3 or TRBV12-4 and TRBJ2-1, with TRBD2 matching over 8 bases. The junction had 7 bases not matched to a gene; V was cut back by 6 bases and J by 9 bases. CDR3 length: 13 amino acids. DNA for the CDR3: TGTGCCAGCAGGCAAACTAGCGGCCCTGAGCAGTTCTTC. Translation: CASRQTSGPEQFF.

Only a few counts were recorded for this clonotype. CDR3 sequence reads: CSARLTGREGRGEQFF. The CDR3 nucleotides read TGCAGTGCTAGACTTACGGGGCGGGAGGGCCGGGGAGAGCAGTTCTTC. The chain employs TRBV20-1 and TRBJ2-1; 9 bases map to TRBD2. The ends lost 2 bases at V and 10 bases at J; junction bases unmatched: 15. Germline CDR1 is DFQATT and CDR2 is SNEGSKA (reference sequence). The CDR3 length is 16 residues.

This clonotype was counted a few times. Compared with germline, one end of the junction differs, possibly owing to a read error. V and J are TRBV28 and TRBJ2-3; 8 bases match TRBD2. The CDR3 contains 13 residues. CDR1 is MDHEN, CDR2 SYDVKM, per germline. DNA for the CDR3: TGTGCCAGCAGTTCCCCCGGGGACGGGAGGGCCCGTTGG. Translation: CASSSPGDGRARW.

The V and J genes are TRBV6-6 and TRBJ2-7; 8 nucleotides line up with TRBD1. CDR1 and CDR2 (germline): MNHNY, SVGAGI (reference sequence). V was pared by 6 bases and J by 2 bases, with 12 bases of the junction left unmatched. CDR3 length: 16 amino acids. CDR3 region: CASRDLGTGKTYEQYF. The CDR3 DNA reads TGTGCCAGCAGGGACCTTGGGACAGGTAAAACCTACGAGCAGTACTTC.

The chain carries TRBV20-1 and TRBJ1-2; the D is unclear. The germline gives CDR1 DFQATT, CDR2 SNEGSKA (reference sequence). The CDR3 consists of 14 residues. Trimming stripped 0 bases from V and 7 bases from J, with 15 bases between. The CDR3 spells CSAREVGGRSGYTF. CDR3 coding DNA: TGCAGTGCTAGAGAAGTAGGAGGGCGGAGTGGCTACACCTTC.

This clonotype was observed many times. This chain joins TRBV6-2 or TRBV6-3 and TRBJ2-3; D unresolved. Trimming took off 6 bases at V and 4 bases at J, with 11 bases between the two ends. From germline, CDR1 is MNHEY and CDR2 SVGEGT. The CDR3 is made up of 13 amino acids. CDR3 loop: CASSPLIPDTQYF. The CDR3 nucleotides read TGTGCCAGCAGCCCCCTGATTCCAGATACGCAGTATTTT.

There are many counts of this clonotype. This sequence joins TRBV7-2 and TRBJ2-1; D is possibly TRBD2 (6 bases). Looked up from germline, CDR1 is SGHTA and CDR2 is FQGNSA. This CDR3 is built from 15 residues. Trimming removed 5 bases at V and 1 base at J, with 12 bases between. The CDR3 coding sequence is TGTGCCAGCAGCCGAACCGGGGGATCCTACAATGAGCAGTTCTTC. Translation gives CASSRTGGSYNEQFF.

On this clonotype itself: One base away lies a much larger clone, so this may be a sequencing read error. This chain joins TRBV3-1 and TRBJ1-1, with a tentative D call TRBD1 (6 bases). V lost 4 bases to trimming and J lost 1 base, with 7 bases between them. The CDR3 runs 13 residues. Germline V lookup: CDR1 LGHDT, CDR2 YNNKEL (reference sequence). CDR3 residues: CASSRTENTEAFF. CDR3 coding DNA: TGTGCCAGCAGCCGGACAGAGAACACTGAAGCTTTCTTT.

This clonotype has at least ten counts. The V call is TRBV7-9, the J call TRBJ2-7; D is unresolved. V was clipped by 1 base and J by 8 bases, with 3 bases between them. Looked up from germline, CDR1 is SEHNR and CDR2 is FQNEAQ (reference sequence). The length of the CDR3 is 10 residues. CDR3 sequence reads: CASSLEKQYF. CDR3 sequence (DNA): TGTGCCAGCAGCTTAGAGAAGCAGTACTTC.

The chain links TRBV12-3 or TRBV12-4 to TRBJ2-1; tentatively, D is TRBD1 or TRBD2 (5 bases each). The CDR3 is 15 amino acids. The V end lost 6 bases, the J end lost 4 bases, and 16 bases lay between the germline ends. The CDR3 loop reads CASSPPRGGYNEQFF. In nucleotides, the CDR3 is TGTGCCAGCAGCCCCCCGAGGGGTGGTTACAATGAGCAGTTCTTC.

The J gene is TRBJ1-1, the V gene TRBV29-1; D unresolved. Germline V gene data show CDR1 as SQVTM and CDR2 as ANQGSEA. The CDR3 loop spans 13 amino acids. V was clipped by 1 base and J by 4 bases, with 10 bases between them. In nucleotides, the CDR3 is TGCAGCGTTGAAGTGTCCCGGGCCACTGAAGCTTTCTTT. Its translation: CSVEVSRATEAFF.

CDR3 nucleotide sequence: TGTGCCAGCAGCTTAGACGGGACCGAACAAGAGACCCAGTACTTC. Its protein is CASSLDGTEQETQYF. V is TRBV11-3 and J is TRBJ2-5; perhaps D is TRBD1 or TRBD2 (5 bases each). Germline V CDR1 and CDR2: SGHNT, YENEEA. Trimming stripped 0 bases from V and 2 bases from J, with 10 bases between. The CDR3 spans 15 residues.

This clonotype has just a few counts. This chain links TRBV2 with TRBJ2-7; possibly TRBD1 for D (5 bases). V was clipped by 4 bases and J by 6 bases, with 13 bases between them. Germline loops: CDR1 SNHLY, CDR2 FYNNEI. This CDR3 has 13 residues. The CDR3 region is CASSVSPQVEQYF. The CDR3 DNA sequence: TGTGCCAGCAGTGTCTCCCCACAGGTCGAGCAGTACTTC.

Only one count was recorded for this clonotype. A read error may explain this, as a much larger clone is one base away. No conserved phenylalanine or tryptophan ends this CDR3, so it is likely a read error. The V gene is TRBV5-1, the J gene TRBJ2-4, with TRBD1 as a possible D gene (6 bases). The V end was cut by 4 bases, the J end by 0 bases, with 11 bases between. Germline values: CDR1 SGHRS, CDR2 YFSETQ. The CDR3 contains 15 residues. The CDR3 loop is CASSEGVVAKNIQYC. The CDR3 DNA reads as TGCGCCAGCAGCGAGGGGGTGGTAGCCAAAAACATTCAGTACTGC.

This clonotype was observed many times. The chain links TRBV20-1 to TRBJ1-2, with D possibly TRBD1 on 6 matching bases. The CDR3 has 12 amino acids. Germline V lookup: CDR1 DFQATT, CDR2 SNEGSKA (reference sequence). Trimming pared 6 bases from V and 4 bases from J, leaving 12 bases between. The DNA of the CDR3 is TGCAGTGCGCCCACAGGGTTCTATGGCTACACCTTC. Encoded protein: CSAPTGFYGYTF.

J is TRBJ2-1 and V is TRBV23-1, with a possible D match to TRBD1 (5 bases). TRBV23-1 is assigned to the ORF class and has an uncertain function. V lost 3 bases to trimming and J lost 0 bases, with 18 bases between them. CDR3 length: 18 amino acids. CDR3 DNA: TGCGCCAGCAGTCATGGGCAGGGTCGGCCCAGCTCCTACAATGAGCAGTTCTTC. Translation: CASSHGQGRPSSYNEQFF.

The V call is TRBV4-1, the J call TRBJ1-4; 9 bases are a match to TRBD1. The CDR3 runs to 14 residues. V gave up 3 bases and J gave up 7 bases; unmatched junction bases: 3. The germline V gene has CDR1 MGHRA and CDR2 YSYEKL. DNA for the CDR3: TGCGCCAGCAGCCAGGACAGGGGCGGTGAAAAACTGTTTTTT. This sequence encodes CASSQDRGGEKLFF.

V usage is TRBV12-3 or TRBV12-4 and J usage is TRBJ2-5; the match to TRBD2 covers 8 bases. This CDR3 is built from 15 residues. Losses at the gene ends were 3 bases for V and 2 bases for J; bases not matched to a gene: 5. CDR3 region: CASSFGRVVQETQYF. The CDR3 nucleotides read TGTGCCAGCAGTTTCGGGAGGGTAGTACAAGAGACCCAGTACTTC.